These 18 T cell receptor beta chains originate from one sample sequenced in a study of response to subunit inactivated influenza vaccine. TCRdb processed the RT-PCR reads anew with MiXCR; each CDR3 protein has one entry. The table lists about 700,000 distinct CDR3 sequences, less than 20% of them singletons. The sequences come from PBMCs from blood, collected roughly 12 days after vaccination. These receptors were taken from a man aged 50-59 years who received an inactivated influenza vaccine.

The rearrangement joins TRBV6-5 to TRBJ2-7, with 7 bases identical to TRBD1. The germline V gene has CDR1 MNHEY and CDR2 SVGAGI. There are 13 residues in the CDR3. The ends lost 8 bases at V and 4 bases at J; junction bases unmatched: 8. The CDR3, as DNA: TGTGCCAGCGGTTTCATACAGGGGTACGAGCAGTACTTC. This codes for CASGFIQGYEQYF.

The rearrangement uses TRBV4-2 and TRBJ2-7; D unclear. CDR1 and CDR2 (germline): LGHNA, YNFKEQ. The length of the CDR3 is 13 residues. Trimming cost V 0 bases and J 6 bases, with 9 bases left between them. The CDR3: CASSQEVLGEQYF. CDR3 bases: TGTGCCAGCAGCCAAGAGGTGTTGGGCGAGCAGTACTTC.

The chain couples TRBV12-3 or TRBV12-4 to TRBJ2-7; 8 nucleotides align to TRBD2. This CDR3 spans 12 amino acids. The J segment lost 6 bases and the V segment lost 5 bases, leaving 3 bases of the junction unmatched. The CDR3 bases are TGTGCCAGCAGTGGACTAGCTGCCGAGCAGTACTTC. Its translation: CASSGLAAEQYF.

This clonotype was picked up a small number of times. The chain employs TRBV28 and TRBJ1-4; tentative D call: TRBD1 (6 bases). Germline CDR1 MDHEN, CDR2 SYDVKM. CDR3 length: 15 amino acids. The germline V and J ends were trimmed by 6 bases and 7 bases, with 18 bases remaining between them. The CDR3 DNA reads as TGTGCCAGCAGAGGGTTACAGGGTGTAGGTGAAAAACTGTTTTTT. The encoded protein is CASRGLQGVGEKLFF.

The CDR3 protein is CASYDGYTEAFF. CDR3 in DNA: TGTGCCAGCTACGATGGGTACACTGAAGCTTTCTTT. The rearrangement uses TRBV6-2 or TRBV6-3 and TRBJ1-1; D remains ambiguous. V lost 8 bases to trimming and J lost 3 bases, with 10 bases between them. The CDR3 contains 12 residues. The germline V gene has CDR1 MNHEY and CDR2 SVGEGT.

V is TRBV7-2 and J is TRBJ2-7; TRBD2 aligns across 11 bases. Germline assignment: CDR1 SGHTA and CDR2 FQGNSA. With V trimmed by 3 bases and J by 5 bases, 6 bases remained unmatched. The length of the CDR3 is 15 residues. CDR3 region: CASSFDLAGGNEQYF. The CDR3 DNA sequence: TGTGCCAGCAGCTTCGATCTAGCGGGGGGAAACGAGCAGTACTTC.

This clonotype appeared a few times. The V call is TRBV24-1, the J call TRBJ1-5, with D tentatively TRBD1 (5 bases). The CDR3 length is 12 residues. Germline V gene data show CDR1 as KGHDR and CDR2 as SFDVKD. V lost 6 bases and J lost 4, with 6 bases in between. This CDR3 is CATSKGNQPQHF. As DNA, the CDR3 is TGTGCCACCAGTAAGGGGAATCAGCCCCAGCATTTT.

This clonotype came up a few times. The V and J genes are TRBV10-3 and TRBJ2-7; 8 bases agree with TRBD2. V trimming: 11 bases; J trimming: 2 bases; junction bases outside the gene matches: 8. In germline, CDR1 is ENHRY, CDR2 SYGVKD. This CDR3 has 13 amino acids. Written as DNA, the CDR3 is TGTGCCGCTGGGGGAGCGGGAGCCTACGAGCAGTACTTC. Its protein is CAAGGAGAYEQYF.

The V call is TRBV19, the J call TRBJ2-2, with D unclear. Trimming removed 11 bases from V and 5 bases from J, with 9 bases in between. Germline V gene lookup returns CDR1 LNHDA and CDR2 SQIVND (reference sequence). The CDR3 runs 11 residues. The DNA for the CDR3 is TGTGCCCCCCTCCGAACCGGGGAGCTGTTTTTT. It is translated as CAPLRTGELFF.

The chain couples TRBV29-1 to TRBJ2-7; D may be TRBD2 (7 bases). The CDR3 length is 17 residues. V lost 6 bases to trimming and J lost 0 bases, with 24 bases between them. The germline V gene encodes CDR1 SQVTM and CDR2 ANQGSEA. This chain's CDR3 is CSVLDWGQRDSSYEQYF. The CDR3 region has the DNA TGCAGCGTCCTGGACTGGGGGCAGCGGGACTCCTCCTACGAGCAGTACTTC.

J is TRBJ2-2 and V is TRBV7-9, with no clear D. V was shortened by 6 bases and J by 4 bases, with 6 bases between the two germline ends. Per the germline V gene, CDR1 is SEHNR and CDR2 is FQNEAQ (reference sequence). The CDR3 extends over 12 amino acids. CDR3 loop: CASSRVTGELFF. Here the CDR3 DNA reads TGTGCCAGCAGTCGTGTCACCGGGGAGCTGTTTTTT.

This clonotype was seen more than once but under ten times. This sequence joins TRBV18 and TRBJ1-1; D not certain. The germline V and J ends were trimmed by 0 bases and 3 bases, with 14 bases remaining between them. This CDR3 has 16 amino acids. Germline CDR1 is KGHSH and CDR2 is LQKENI. The chain's CDR3 is CASSPPNGQRHTEAFF. The CDR3 nucleotides are TGTGCCAGCTCACCACCTAATGGGCAGAGACACACTGAAGCTTTCTTT.

This clonotype was counted between two and nine times. The rearrangement joins TRBV15 to TRBJ2-3; the match to TRBD2 covers 8 bases. Unmatched junction bases numbered 12, after V lost 5 bases and J lost 5 bases. Germline-derived CDR1 and CDR2 are LNHNV and YYDKDF (reference sequence). This CDR3 has 16 residues. DNA of the CDR3: TGTGCCACCAGCGTAAGCGGGGGCCCACCGAAAGATACGCAGTATTTT. Amino acid sequence: CATSVSGGPPKDTQYF.

The CDR3 sequence is CSVAQGTGQPQHF. The CDR3 region has the DNA TGCAGCGTCGCACAGGGAACGGGGCAGCCCCAGCATTTT. The chain has TRBV29-1 and TRBJ1-5; tentatively, D is TRBD1 (6 bases). V lost 6 bases and J 7 bases, leaving 16 bases between the germline ends. This CDR3 region has 13 residues. CDR1 and CDR2 from the germline V gene are SQVTM and ANQGSEA.

The chain carries TRBV7-9 and TRBJ2-7; no firm D call. Germline V gene lookup returns CDR1 SEHNR and CDR2 FQNEAQ (reference sequence). The CDR3 is 14 amino acids. The V gene lost 3 bases and the J gene lost 6 bases, with 15 bases spanning the gap. In DNA, the CDR3 is TGTGCCAGCAGCTTCGGCACGCTCCGCGTCGAGCAGTACTTC. This codes for CASSFGTLRVEQYF.

The chain combines TRBV7-6 with TRBJ1-2, with 10 bases fitting TRBD1. Germline V gene data show CDR1 as SGHVS and CDR2 as FNYEAQ. The CDR3 consists of 17 residues. The V gene end was trimmed by 5 bases and the J gene end by 4 bases; junction bases not matched to a gene: 13. Here the CDR3 reads CASSPESGGDRGYGYTF. DNA of the CDR3: TGTGCCAGCAGCCCCGAGTCGGGAGGGGACAGGGGCTATGGCTACACCTTC. The full variable domain, in which reference TRBV7-6 and TRBJ1-2 provide the parts outside the CDR3, is GAGVSQSPRYKVTKRGQDVALRCDPISGHVSLYWYRQALGQGPEFLTYFNYEAQQDKSGLPNDRFSAERPEGSISTLTIQRTEQRDSAMYRCASSPESGGDRGYGYTFGSGTRLTVV.

This chain connects TRBV9 to TRBJ2-3, with 9 positions matching TRBD1. The CDR3 has 15 amino acids. CDR1 and CDR2 (germline): SGDLS, YYNGEE. V dropped 5 bases and J dropped 5; count of bases not matched to a gene: 9. The chain's CDR3 is CASRNPGTGRDTQYF. CDR3 in DNA: TGTGCCAGCAGGAATCCCGGGACAGGGAGAGATACGCAGTATTTT.

This sequence joins TRBV5-1 and TRBJ2-1, with TRBD2 identical over 13 bases. The CDR3 spans 15 residues. V was pared by 3 bases and J by 12 bases, with 9 bases of the junction left unmatched. CDR1 and CDR2 (germline): SGHRS, YFSETQ. CDR3 in DNA: TGCGCCAGCAGCTCTGATGGGACTAGCGGGATGTGGCAGTTCTTC. Encoded protein: CASSSDGTSGMWQFF.